This record covers a single TCR beta chain. These data belong to a study of blood T cell repertoires in COVID-19. Study context: COVID-19 samples collected from the United States, Italy and Spain covered acute and convalescent phases. Sources were T cells, B-cell-depleted T cells, or PBMCs; the material itself was cDNA or gDNA.

In the authors' workflow: Amplifying reference gene primers gave estimates of nucleated cell counts. Profiling relied on immunoSEQ multiplex PCR, and the TCRdb table lists in-frame clones only, not all of them. V and J calls and clone size follow that table, whereas D and trimming were derived from the DNA. This table holds 95,000 to 150,000 clones, roughly 90% found once. The V and J ends lost 3 bases and 2 bases, in that order; junction bases with no gene match: 7. Germline CDR1 and CDR2: SGHRS and YFSETQ. The CDR3 runs to 15 residues. The sample comprised peripheral blood. This receptor was taken from a man aged 35-49 years with acute or convalescent COVID-19. The rearrangement uses TRBV5-1 and TRBJ2-7; TRBD1 matches 8 bases. The CDR3 DNA sequence: TGCGCCAGCAGCTCCCGGACAGGGCAGACCTACGAGCAGTACTTC. This codes for CASSSRTGQTYEQYF.